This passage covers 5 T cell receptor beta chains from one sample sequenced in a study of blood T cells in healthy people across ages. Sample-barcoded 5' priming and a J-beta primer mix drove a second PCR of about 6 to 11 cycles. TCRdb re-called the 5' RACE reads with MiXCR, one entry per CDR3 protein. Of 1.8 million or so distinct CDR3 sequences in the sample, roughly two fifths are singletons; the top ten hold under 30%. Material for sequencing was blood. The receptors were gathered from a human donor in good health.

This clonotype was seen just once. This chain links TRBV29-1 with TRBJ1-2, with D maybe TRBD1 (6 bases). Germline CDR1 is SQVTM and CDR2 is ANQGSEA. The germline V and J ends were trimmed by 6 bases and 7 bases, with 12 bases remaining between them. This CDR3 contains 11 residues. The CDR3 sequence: CSVGRGGGYTF. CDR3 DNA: TGCAGCGTCGGCAGGGGTGGTGGCTACACCTTC. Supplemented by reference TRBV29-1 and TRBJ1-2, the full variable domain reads SAVISQKPSRDICQRGTSLTIQCQVDSQVTMMFWYRQQPGQSLTLIATANQGSEATYESGFVIDKFPISRPNLTFSTLTVSNMSPEDSSIYLCSVGRGGGYTFGSGTRLTVV.

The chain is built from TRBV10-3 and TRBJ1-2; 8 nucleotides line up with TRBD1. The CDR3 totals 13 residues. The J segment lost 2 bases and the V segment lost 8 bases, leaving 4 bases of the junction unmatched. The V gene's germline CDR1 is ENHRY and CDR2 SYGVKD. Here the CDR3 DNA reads TGTGCCATCGGGGGACAGGTCAACTATGGCTACACCTTC. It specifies CAIGGQVNYGYTF.

The DNA of the CDR3 is TGTGCCAGCAGTTTACGGGGCGGGGGGATAAATGAGCAGTTCTTC. Translation: CASSLRGGGINEQFF. The chain uses TRBV28 and TRBJ2-1; TRBD2 agrees at 8 bases. The CDR3 has 15 amino acids. The V gene's germline CDR1 is MDHEN and CDR2 SYDVKM. V was pared by 2 bases and J by 7 bases, with 7 bases of the junction left unmatched.

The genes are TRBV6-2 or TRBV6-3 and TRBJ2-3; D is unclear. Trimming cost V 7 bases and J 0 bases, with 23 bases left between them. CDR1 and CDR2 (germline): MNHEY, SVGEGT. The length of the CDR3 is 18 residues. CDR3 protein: CASTRPLRANPSTDTQYF. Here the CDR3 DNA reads TGTGCCAGCACTCGCCCCCTACGGGCTAATCCTAGCACAGATACGCAGTATTTT.

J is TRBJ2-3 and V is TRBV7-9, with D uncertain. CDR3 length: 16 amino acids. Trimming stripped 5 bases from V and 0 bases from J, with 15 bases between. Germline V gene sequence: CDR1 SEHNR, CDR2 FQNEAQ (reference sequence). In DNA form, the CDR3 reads TGTGCCAGCAGCGCAGGTGTATCGGAGAGCACAGATACGCAGTATTTT. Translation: CASSAGVSESTDTQYF.